The source of this TCR beta chain is a study of shared clonotypes between healthy human individuals. At the level of the study: The study used three CD4 naive, three CD4 memory, two CD8 naive and one CD8 memory plate per donor. Study-wide points: Naive subsets generally exceeded memory subsets in estimated richness. Incompleteness in sorted-subset sequencing, despite large depth, was shown by rarefaction.

Libraries were prepared by immunoSEQ multiplex PCR; TCRdb keeps only in-frame clonotypes and omits some of them. Altogether about 1 million clones are present, approximately 70% being singletons, with the ten largest covering approximately 1.5%. CDR1 is SSHAT, CDR2 FNYEAQ, per germline (reference sequence). This CDR3 contains 13 residues. In its sample, this clone was seen once. Antigen unknown. A junction end diverges from the germline sequence, so it may reflect a read error. Sequences were obtained from memory CD4+ T cells sorted from blood. The subset: CD45RA-negative fraction. This chain uses TRBV7-7 with TRBJ2-7, with D possibly matching TRBD1 (6 bases). The source is a man aged 18 to 30 in good health. CDR3 DNA: TGTGCTAGCAGCTTAAATCAGGGGAACGAGCAGTACTTC. Its protein is CASSLNQGNEQYF.